This T cell receptor beta chain emerged from a study of blood T cells in healthy people across ages. This clonotype was picked up a small number of times. The antigen is not known. Isolation per sample recovered at least 6 million PBMCs. V trimming: 5 bases; J trimming: 1 base; junction bases outside the gene matches: 5. This CDR3 comprises 15 residues. Primed by a sample-barcoded 5' primer and a J-beta primer mix, a second PCR proceeded for roughly 7 to 11 cycles. Via MiXCR, TCRdb re-called the 5' RACE reads, giving one row per CDR3 protein. The sample lists approximately 1.5 million distinct CDR3 sequences, approximately 43% occurring once. Study-wide results and limits: Greater diversity and more naive CD4+ cells were seen in long-lived donors than in aged donors. Estimates of total diversity, which came from one million sequenced T cells, were considered to be underestimates.

The specimen was blood. This sequence joins TRBV12-3 or TRBV12-4 and TRBJ1-5, with 7 bases that match TRBD1. The sequence was obtained from a woman younger than 35 in good health. CDR3 nucleotides: TGTGCCAGCAGTCGCAGGGGGTCAAGCAATCAGCCCCAGCATTTT. As protein: CASSRRGSSNQPQHF.